The 6 T cell receptor beta chains below all came from one sample that was sequenced in a study of blood T cell repertoires in COVID-19. Assay used: immunoSEQ multiplex PCR; TCRdb lists only in-frame clones, some missing. The sample consists of 210,000 or so clones, approximately 87% of them appearing once. Input material: PBMCs or T cells enriched from blood (not recorded which). These TCRs come from a woman between 45 and 60 years old in a cohort exposed to, infected with or recovered from COVID-19 (not recorded which).

This clone has a count of ten or more. The CDR3 DNA follows: TGTGCCAGCAGCCACACCTCTGGCTCGACAGGGGGGTTTGATGGCTACACCTTC. It encodes CASSHTSGSTGGFDGYTF. V is TRBV4-2 and J is TRBJ1-2; 9 bases agree with TRBD1. J gave up 6 bases and V 3 bases, and 17 bases lay outside the gene matches. Germline V gives CDR1 LGHNA, CDR2 YNFKEQ. This CDR3 contains 18 residues.

The rearrangement uses TRBV18 and TRBJ2-3; no definite D call. CDR1 KGHSH and CDR2 LQKENI come from the germline V gene. This CDR3 has 13 amino acids. V was cut by 3 bases and J by 4 bases, with 8 bases left in between. The CDR3 is CASSPSVADTQYF. CDR3 bases: TGTGCCAGCTCACCGAGCGTGGCAGATACGCAGTATTTT.

This chain joins TRBV5-1 and TRBJ2-1; TRBD1 matches at 8 bases. The CDR3 extends over 13 amino acids. Per germline, CDR1 SGHRS and CDR2 YFSETQ. V was clipped by 4 bases and J by 6 bases; unmatched bases: 3. CDR3 sequence (DNA): TGCGCCAGCAGCCCGGACAGGGTCAATGAGCAGTTCTTC. This sequence encodes CASSPDRVNEQFF.

The rearrangement links TRBV11-2 to TRBJ2-7, with TRBD1 matching 8 bases. This CDR3 spans 15 amino acids. Germline loops: CDR1 SGHAT, CDR2 FQNNGV. V dropped 5 bases and J dropped 2; count of bases not matched to a gene: 8. CDR3 in amino acids: CASSARQGRTYEQYF. DNA for the CDR3: TGTGCCAGCAGCGCAAGACAGGGGCGAACCTACGAGCAGTACTTC.

This rearrangement joins TRBV2 to TRBJ1-1; no reliable D call. V lost 2 bases to trimming and J lost 11 bases, with 15 bases between them. The CDR3 consists of 13 residues. Looked up from germline, CDR1 is SNHLY and CDR2 is FYNNEI. CDR3 bases: TGTGCCAGCAGTGAACACACCTACCAGGTCGCTTTCTTT. Protein sequence: CASSEHTYQVAFF.

In its sample, this clone was seen once. The chain has TRBV5-1 and TRBJ1-1, with TRBD1 as a possible D gene (6 bases). This CDR3 is built from 14 residues. V lost 4 bases and J lost 3, with 13 bases in between. CDR1 is SGHRS, CDR2 YFSETQ, per germline. The CDR3 is CASSQGFGDTEAFF. The CDR3 DNA sequence: TGCGCCAGCAGCCAGGGGTTCGGAGACACTGAAGCTTTCTTT.